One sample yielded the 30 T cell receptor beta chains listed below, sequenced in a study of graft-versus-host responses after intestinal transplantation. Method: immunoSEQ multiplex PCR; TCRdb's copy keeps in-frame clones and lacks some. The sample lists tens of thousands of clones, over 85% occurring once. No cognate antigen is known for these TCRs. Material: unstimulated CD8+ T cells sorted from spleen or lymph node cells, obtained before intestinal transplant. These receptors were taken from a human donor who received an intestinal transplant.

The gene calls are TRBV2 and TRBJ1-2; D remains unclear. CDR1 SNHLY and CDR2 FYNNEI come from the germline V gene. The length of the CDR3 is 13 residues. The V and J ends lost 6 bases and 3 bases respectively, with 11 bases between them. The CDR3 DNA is TGTGCCAGCAGACCGGAGGGTGACTATGGCTACACCTTC. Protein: CASRPEGDYGYTF.

CDR3 sequence reads: CASSSHSGNSPLHF. The CDR3 bases are TGTGCCAGTAGTTCGCACTCAGGGAATTCACCCCTCCACTTT. V usage is TRBV19 and J usage is TRBJ1-6; possibly TRBD1 for D (5 bases). The CDR3 extends over 14 amino acids. CDR1 is LNHDA and CDR2 is SQIVND in the germline V gene (reference sequence). Trimming pared 5 bases from V and 7 bases from J, leaving 12 bases between.

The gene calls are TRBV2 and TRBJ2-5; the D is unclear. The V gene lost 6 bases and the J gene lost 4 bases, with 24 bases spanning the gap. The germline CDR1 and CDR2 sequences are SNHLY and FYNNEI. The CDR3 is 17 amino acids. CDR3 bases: TGTGCCAGCAGCGACGAACCACCGCCGGAGTTCTTAGAGACCCAGTACTTC. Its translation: CASSDEPPPEFLETQYF.

The CDR3 loop is CAWSWSEYGYTF. In DNA, the CDR3 is TGTGCCTGGAGTTGGTCGGAGTATGGCTACACCTTC. The chain uses TRBV30 and TRBJ1-2; D gene unclear. Germline lookup yields CDR1 GTSNPN and CDR2 SVGIG (reference sequence). V was cut by 2 bases and J by 5 bases, with 9 bases left in between. CDR3 size: 12 residues.

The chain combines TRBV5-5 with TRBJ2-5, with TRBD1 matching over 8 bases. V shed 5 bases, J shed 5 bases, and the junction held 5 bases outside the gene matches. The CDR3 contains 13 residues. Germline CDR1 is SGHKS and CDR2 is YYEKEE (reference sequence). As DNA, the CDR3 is TGTGCCAGCAGTGGACAGGGTGGGGAGACCCAGTACTTC. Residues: CASSGQGGETQYF.

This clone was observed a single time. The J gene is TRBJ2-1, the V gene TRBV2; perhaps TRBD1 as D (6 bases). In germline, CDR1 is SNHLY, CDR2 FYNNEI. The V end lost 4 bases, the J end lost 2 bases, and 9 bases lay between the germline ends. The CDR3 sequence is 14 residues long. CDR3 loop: CASSARGTYNEQFF. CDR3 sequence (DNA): TGTGCCAGCAGTGCCAGGGGAACCTACAATGAGCAGTTCTTC. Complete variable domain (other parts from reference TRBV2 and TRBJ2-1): EPEVTQTPSHQVTQMGQEVILRCVPISNHLYFYWYRQILGQKVEFLVSFYNNEISEKSEIFDDQFSVERPDGSNFTLKIRSTKLEDSAMYFCASSARGTYNEQFFGPGTRLTVL.

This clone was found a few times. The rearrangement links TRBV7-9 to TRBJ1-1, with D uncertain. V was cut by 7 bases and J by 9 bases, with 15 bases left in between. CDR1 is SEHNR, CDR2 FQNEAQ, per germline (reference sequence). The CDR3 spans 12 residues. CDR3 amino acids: CASTSAEVKAFF. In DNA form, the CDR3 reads TGTGCCAGCACATCAGCAGAGGTTAAAGCTTTCTTT.

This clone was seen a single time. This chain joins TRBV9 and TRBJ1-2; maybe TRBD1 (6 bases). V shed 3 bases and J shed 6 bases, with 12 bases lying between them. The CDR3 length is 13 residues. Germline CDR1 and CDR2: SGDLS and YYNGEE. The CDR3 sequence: CASSAGAFDGYTF. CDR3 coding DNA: TGTGCCAGCAGCGCAGGGGCTTTCGATGGCTACACCTTC. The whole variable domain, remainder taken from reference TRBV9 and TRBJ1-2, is DSGVTQTPKHLITATGQRVTLRCSPRSGDLSVYWYQQSLDQGLQFLIQYYNGEERAKGNILERFSAQQFPDLHSELNLSSLELGDSALYFCASSAGAFDGYTFGSGTRLTVV.

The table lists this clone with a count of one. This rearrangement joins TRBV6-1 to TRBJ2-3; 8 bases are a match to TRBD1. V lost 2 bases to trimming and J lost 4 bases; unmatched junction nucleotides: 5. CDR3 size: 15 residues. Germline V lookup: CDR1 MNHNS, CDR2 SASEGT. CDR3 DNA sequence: TGTGCCAGCAGTGAACACCCAGGGGGCTCAGATACGCAGTATTTT. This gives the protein CASSEHPGGSDTQYF.

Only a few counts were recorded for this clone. CDR3 in amino acids: CASSIGGGNSGEQYF. CDR3 DNA: TGTGCCAGTAGTATAGGTGGCGGGAACAGCGGCGAGCAGTACTTC. The chain is built from TRBV19 and TRBJ2-7; a weak D match, TRBD2 (6 bases). This CDR3 spans 15 amino acids. V lost 1 base, J lost 6 bases, and 16 bases lay in between. From germline, CDR1 is LNHDA and CDR2 SQIVND (reference sequence).

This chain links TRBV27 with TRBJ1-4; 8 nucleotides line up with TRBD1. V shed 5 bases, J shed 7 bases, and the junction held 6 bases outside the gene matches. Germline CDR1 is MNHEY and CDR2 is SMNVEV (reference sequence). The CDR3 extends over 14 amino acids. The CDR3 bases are TGTGCCAGCAGTAAGACAGGGGAGGGTGAAAAACTGTTTTTT. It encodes CASSKTGEGEKLFF. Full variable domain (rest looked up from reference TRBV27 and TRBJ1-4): EAQVTQNPRYLITVTGKKLTVTCSQNMNHEYMSWYRQDPGLGLRQIYYSMNVEVTDKGDVPEGYKVSRKEKRNFPLILESPSPNQTSLYFCASSKTGEGEKLFFGSGTQLSVL.

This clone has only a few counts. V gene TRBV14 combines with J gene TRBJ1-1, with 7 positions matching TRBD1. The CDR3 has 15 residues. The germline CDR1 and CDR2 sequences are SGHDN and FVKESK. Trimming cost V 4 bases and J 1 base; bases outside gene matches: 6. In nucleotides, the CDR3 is TGTGCCAGCAGCCCCCCGACAGGGTGGAACACTGAAGCTTTCTTT. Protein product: CASSPPTGWNTEAFF. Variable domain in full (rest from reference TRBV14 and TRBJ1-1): EAGVTQFPSHSVIEKGQTVTLRCDPISGHDNLYWYRRVMGKEIKFLLHFVKESKQDESGMPNNRFLAERTGGTYSTLKVQPAELEDSGVYFCASSPPTGWNTEAFFGQGTRLTVV.

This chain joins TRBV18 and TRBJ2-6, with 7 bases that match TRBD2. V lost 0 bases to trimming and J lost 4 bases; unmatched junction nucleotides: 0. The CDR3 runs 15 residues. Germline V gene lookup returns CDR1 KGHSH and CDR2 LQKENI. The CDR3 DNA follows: TGTGCCAGCTCACCACCGGGAGGGGGGGCCAACGTCCTGACTTTC. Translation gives CASSPPGGGANVLTF.

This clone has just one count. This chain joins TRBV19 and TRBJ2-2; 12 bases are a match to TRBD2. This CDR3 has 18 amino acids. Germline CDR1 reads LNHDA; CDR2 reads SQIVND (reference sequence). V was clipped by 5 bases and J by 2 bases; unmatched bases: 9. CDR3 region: CASSPRTSGDLNTGELFF. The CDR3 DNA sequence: TGTGCCAGTAGTCCTAGGACTAGCGGGGACTTAAACACCGGGGAGCTGTTTTTT.

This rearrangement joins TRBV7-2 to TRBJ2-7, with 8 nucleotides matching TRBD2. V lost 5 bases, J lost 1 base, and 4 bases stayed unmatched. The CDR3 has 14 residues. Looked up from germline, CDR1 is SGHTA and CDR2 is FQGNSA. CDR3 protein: CASSLSGASYEQYF. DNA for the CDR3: TGTGCCAGCAGCCTTAGCGGGGCGTCCTACGAGCAGTACTTC.

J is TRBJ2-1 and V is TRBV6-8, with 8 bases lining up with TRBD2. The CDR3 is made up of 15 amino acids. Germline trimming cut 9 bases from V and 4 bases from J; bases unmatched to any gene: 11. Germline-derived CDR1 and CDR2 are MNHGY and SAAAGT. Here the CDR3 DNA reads TGTGCCAGAACTCGACTAGCGAAGATATACAATGAGCAGTTCTTC. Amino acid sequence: CARTRLAKIYNEQFF.

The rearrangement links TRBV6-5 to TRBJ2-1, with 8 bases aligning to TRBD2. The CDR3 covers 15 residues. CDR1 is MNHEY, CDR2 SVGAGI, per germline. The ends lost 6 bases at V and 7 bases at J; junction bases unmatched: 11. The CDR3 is CASRSGTSKANEQFF. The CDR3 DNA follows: TGTGCCAGCAGATCCGGGACTAGTAAAGCGAATGAGCAGTTCTTC.

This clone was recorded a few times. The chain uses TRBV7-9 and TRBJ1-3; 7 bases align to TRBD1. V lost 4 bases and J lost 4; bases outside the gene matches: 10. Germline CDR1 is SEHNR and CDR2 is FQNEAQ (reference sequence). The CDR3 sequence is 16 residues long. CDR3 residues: CASSWGQLVAGNTIYF. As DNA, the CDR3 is TGTGCCAGCAGCTGGGGACAGTTGGTAGCGGGAAACACCATATATTTT. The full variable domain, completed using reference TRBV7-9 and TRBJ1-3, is DTGVSQNPRHKITKRGQNVTFRCDPISEHNRLYWYRQTLGQGPEFLTYFQNEAQLEKSRLLSDRFSAERPKGSFSTLEIQRTEQGDSAMYLCASSWGQLVAGNTIYFGEGSWLTVV.

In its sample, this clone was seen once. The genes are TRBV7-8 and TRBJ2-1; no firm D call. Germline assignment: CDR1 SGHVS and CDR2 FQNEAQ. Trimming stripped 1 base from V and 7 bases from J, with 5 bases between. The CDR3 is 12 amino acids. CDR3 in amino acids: CASSLGANEQFF. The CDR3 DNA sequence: TGTGCCAGCAGCTTAGGCGCTAATGAGCAGTTCTTC.

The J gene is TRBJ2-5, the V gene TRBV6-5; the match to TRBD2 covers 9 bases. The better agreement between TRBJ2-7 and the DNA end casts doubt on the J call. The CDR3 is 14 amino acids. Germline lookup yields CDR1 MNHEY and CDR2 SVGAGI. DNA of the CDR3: TGTGCCAGCAGTTACACTAGCGGGTCCTACGAGCAGTACTTC. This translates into CASSYTSGSYEQYF.

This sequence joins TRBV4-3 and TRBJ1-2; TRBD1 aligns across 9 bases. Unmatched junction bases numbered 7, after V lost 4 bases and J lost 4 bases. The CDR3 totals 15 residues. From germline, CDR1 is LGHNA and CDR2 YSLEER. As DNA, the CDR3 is TGCGCCAGCAGCCCCTACACAGGGGGCGCCTATGGCTACACCTTC. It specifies CASSPYTGGAYGYTF.

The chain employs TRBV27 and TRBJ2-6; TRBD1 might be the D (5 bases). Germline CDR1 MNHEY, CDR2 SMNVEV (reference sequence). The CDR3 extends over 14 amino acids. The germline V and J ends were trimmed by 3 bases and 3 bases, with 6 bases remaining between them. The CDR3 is CASSFQGGANVLTF. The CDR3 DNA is TGTGCCAGCAGTTTTCAGGGTGGGGCCAACGTCCTGACTTTC.

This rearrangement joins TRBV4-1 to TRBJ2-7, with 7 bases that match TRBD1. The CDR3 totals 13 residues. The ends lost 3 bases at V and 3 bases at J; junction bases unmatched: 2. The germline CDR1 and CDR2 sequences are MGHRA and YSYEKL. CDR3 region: CASSQDRLYEQYF. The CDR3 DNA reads TGCGCCAGCAGCCAGGACAGGCTCTACGAGCAGTACTTC.

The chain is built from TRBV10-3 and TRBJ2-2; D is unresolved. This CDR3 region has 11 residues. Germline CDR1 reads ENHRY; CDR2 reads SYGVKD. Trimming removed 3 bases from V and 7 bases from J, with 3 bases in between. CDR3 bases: TGTGCCATCAGTGACAGCGGGGAGCTGTTTTTT. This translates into CAISDSGELFF.

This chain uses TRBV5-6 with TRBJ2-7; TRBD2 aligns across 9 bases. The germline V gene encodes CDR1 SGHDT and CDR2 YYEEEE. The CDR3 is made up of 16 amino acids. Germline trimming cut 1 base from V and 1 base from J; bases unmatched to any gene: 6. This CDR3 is CASSLSSGIGSYEQYF. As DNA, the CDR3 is TGTGCCAGCAGCTTGTCTAGCGGGATAGGGTCCTACGAGCAGTACTTC.

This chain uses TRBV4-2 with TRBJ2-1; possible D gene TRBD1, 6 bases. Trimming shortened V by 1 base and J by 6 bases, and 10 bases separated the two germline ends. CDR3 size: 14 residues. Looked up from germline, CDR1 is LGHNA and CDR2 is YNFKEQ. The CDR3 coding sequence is TGTGCCAGCAGCCAAGCCCCAGGGGTCAATGAGCAGTTCTTC. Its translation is CASSQAPGVNEQFF.

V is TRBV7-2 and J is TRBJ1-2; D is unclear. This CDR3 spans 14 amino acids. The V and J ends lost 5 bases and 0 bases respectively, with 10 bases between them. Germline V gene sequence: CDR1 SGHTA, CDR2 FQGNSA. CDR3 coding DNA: TGTGCCAGCAGCCCTGGACTGACTAACTATGGCTACACCTTC. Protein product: CASSPGLTNYGYTF.

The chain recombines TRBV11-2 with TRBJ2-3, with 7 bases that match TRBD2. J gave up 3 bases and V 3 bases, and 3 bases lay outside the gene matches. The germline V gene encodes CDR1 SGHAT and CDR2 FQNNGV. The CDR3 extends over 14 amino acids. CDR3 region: CASSLFGGTDTQYF. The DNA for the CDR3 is TGTGCCAGCAGCTTGTTCGGGGGGACAGATACGCAGTATTTT. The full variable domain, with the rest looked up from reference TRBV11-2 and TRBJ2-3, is EAGVAQSPRYKIIEKRQSVAFWCNPISGHATLYWYQQILGQGPKLLIQFQNNGVVDDSQLPKDRFSAERLKGVDSTLKIQPAKLEDSAVYLCASSLFGGTDTQYFGPGTRLTVL.

The chain's CDR3 is CASSAGTAVSTDTQYF. CDR3 nucleotides: TGTGCCAGCAGCGCCGGGACAGCAGTAAGCACAGATACGCAGTATTTT. The V call is TRBV5-6, the J call TRBJ2-3; 7 bases fit TRBD1. This CDR3 is 16 amino acids long. The germline gives CDR1 SGHDT, CDR2 YYEEEE. Losses at the gene ends were 4 bases for V and 0 bases for J; bases not matched to a gene: 8. Based on the CDR3 plus reference TRBV5-6 and TRBJ2-3, the full variable domain is DAGVTQSPTHLIKTRGQQVTLRCSPKSGHDTVSWYQQALGQGPQFIFQYYEEEERQRGNFPDRFSGHQFPNYSSELNVNALLLGDSALYLCASSAGTAVSTDTQYFGPGTRLTVL.

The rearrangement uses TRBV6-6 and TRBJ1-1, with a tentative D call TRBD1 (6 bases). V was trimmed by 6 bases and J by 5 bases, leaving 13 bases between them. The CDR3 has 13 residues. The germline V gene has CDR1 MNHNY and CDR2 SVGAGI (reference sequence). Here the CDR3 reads CASRIQGWTEAFF. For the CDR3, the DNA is TGTGCCAGCAGGATACAGGGTTGGACTGAAGCTTTCTTT.